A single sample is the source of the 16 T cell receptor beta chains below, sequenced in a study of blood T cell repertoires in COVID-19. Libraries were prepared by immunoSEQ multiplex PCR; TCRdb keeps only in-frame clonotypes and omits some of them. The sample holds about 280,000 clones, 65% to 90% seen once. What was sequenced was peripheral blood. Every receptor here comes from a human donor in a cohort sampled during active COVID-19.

CDR3 DNA: TGTGCCACCAGCAGAGGCATAGGACTAGCGCGCTACGAGCAGTACTTC. Translated: CATSRGIGLARYEQYF. The genes are TRBV15 and TRBJ2-7, with 9 positions matching TRBD2. Germline trimming cut 1 base from V and 3 bases from J; bases unmatched to any gene: 7. The CDR3 is 16 residues long. Per the germline V gene, CDR1 is LNHNV and CDR2 is YYDKDF (reference sequence). Combining the CDR3 with reference TRBV15 and TRBJ2-7 gives the whole variable domain DAMVIQNPRYQVTQFGKPVTLSCSQTLNHNVMYWYQQKSSQAPKLLFHYYDKDFNNEADTPDNFQSRRPNTSFCFLDIRSPGLGDTAMYLCATSRGIGLARYEQYFGPGTRLTVT.

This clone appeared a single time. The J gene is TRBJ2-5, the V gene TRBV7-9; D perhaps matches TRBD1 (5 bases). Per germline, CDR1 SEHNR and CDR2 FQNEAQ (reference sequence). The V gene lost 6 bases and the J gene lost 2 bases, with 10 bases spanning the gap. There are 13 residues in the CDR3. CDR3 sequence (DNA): TGTGCCAGCAGGTTAAGGGGTCAAGAGACCCAGTACTTC. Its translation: CASRLRGQETQYF.

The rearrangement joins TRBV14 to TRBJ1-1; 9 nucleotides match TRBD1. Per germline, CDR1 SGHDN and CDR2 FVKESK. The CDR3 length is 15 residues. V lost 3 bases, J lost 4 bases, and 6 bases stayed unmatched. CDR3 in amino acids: CASSQPPTGGTEAFF. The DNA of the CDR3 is TGTGCCAGCAGCCAGCCACCGACAGGGGGCACTGAAGCTTTCTTT.

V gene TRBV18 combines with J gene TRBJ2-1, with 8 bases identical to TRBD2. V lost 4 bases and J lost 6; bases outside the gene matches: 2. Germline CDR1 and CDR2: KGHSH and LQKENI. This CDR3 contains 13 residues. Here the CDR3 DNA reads TGTGCCAGCTCACTAAGCGGGGGCAATGAGCAGTTCTTC. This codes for CASSLSGGNEQFF. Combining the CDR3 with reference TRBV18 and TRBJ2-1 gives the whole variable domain NAGVMQNPRHLVRRRGQEARLRCSPMKGHSHVYWYRQLPEEGLKFMVYLQKENIIDESGMPKERFSAEFPKEGPSILRIQQVVRGDSAAYFCASSLSGGNEQFFGPGTRLTVL.

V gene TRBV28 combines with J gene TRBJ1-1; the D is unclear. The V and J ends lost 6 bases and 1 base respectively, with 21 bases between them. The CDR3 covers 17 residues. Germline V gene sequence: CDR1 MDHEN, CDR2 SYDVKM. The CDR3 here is CASRPPGRHDPNTEAFF. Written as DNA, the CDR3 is TGTGCCAGCAGACCCCCCGGCAGGCACGACCCGAACACTGAAGCTTTCTTT. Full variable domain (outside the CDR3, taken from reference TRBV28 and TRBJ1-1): DVKVTQSSRYLVKRTGEKVFLECVQDMDHENMFWYRQDPGLGLRLIYFSYDVKMKEKGDIPEGYSVSREKKERFSLILESASTNQTSMYLCASRPPGRHDPNTEAFFGQGTRLTVV.

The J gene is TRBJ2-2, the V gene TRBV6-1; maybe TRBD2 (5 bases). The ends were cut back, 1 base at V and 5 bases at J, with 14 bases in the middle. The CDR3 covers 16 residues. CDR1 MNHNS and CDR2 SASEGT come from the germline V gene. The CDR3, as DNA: TGTGCCAGCAGTGAAGGTGTGGGAGTAAATACCGGGGAGCTGTTTTTT. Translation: CASSEGVGVNTGELFF.

For the CDR3, the DNA is TGTGCCAGTAGTATAGTTCCGGGATCCTACGAGCAGTACTTC. It codes for CASSIVPGSYEQYF. The chain has TRBV19 and TRBJ2-7, with D possibly matching TRBD2 (5 bases). Germline V CDR1 and CDR2: LNHDA, SQIVND (reference sequence). Trimming took 1 base from V and 1 from J, leaving 8 bases between them. This CDR3 is built from 14 residues.

The CDR3 here is CASTSVTQTGTVYEQYF. CDR3 coding DNA: TGTGCCAGCACTTCGGTAACTCAGACAGGGACAGTCTACGAGCAGTACTTC. The rearrangement links TRBV7-9 to TRBJ2-7; 7 nucleotides line up with TRBD1. V shed 7 bases and J 3 bases; nucleotides not matched to a gene: 18. This CDR3 region has 17 residues. CDR1 is SEHNR, CDR2 FQNEAQ, per germline (reference sequence).

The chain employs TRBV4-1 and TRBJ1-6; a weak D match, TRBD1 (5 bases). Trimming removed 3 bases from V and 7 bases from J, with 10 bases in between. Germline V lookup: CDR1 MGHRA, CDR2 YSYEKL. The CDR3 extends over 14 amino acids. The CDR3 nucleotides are TGCGCCAGCAGCCAGCACGGGGGAAATTCACCCCTCCACTTT. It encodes CASSQHGGNSPLHF.

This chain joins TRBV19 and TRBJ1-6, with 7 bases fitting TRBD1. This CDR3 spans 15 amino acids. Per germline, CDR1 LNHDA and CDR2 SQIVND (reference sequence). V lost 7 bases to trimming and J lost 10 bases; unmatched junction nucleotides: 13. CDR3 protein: CASTRQGLPGSPLHF. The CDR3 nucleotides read TGTGCCAGTACAAGACAGGGTCTTCCTGGCTCACCCCTCCACTTT.

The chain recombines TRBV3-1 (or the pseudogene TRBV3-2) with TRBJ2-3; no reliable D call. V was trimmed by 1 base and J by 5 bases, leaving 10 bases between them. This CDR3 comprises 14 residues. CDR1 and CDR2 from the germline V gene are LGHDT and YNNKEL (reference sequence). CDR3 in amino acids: CASSQAPRKDTQYF. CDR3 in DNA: TGTGCCAGCAGCCAAGCCCCCAGGAAAGATACGCAGTATTTT.

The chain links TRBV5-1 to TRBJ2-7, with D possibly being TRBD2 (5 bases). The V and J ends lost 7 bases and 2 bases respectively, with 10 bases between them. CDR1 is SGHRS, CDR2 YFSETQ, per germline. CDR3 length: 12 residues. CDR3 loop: CASAAETYEQYF. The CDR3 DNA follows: TGCGCCAGCGCAGCGGAGACCTACGAGCAGTACTTC.

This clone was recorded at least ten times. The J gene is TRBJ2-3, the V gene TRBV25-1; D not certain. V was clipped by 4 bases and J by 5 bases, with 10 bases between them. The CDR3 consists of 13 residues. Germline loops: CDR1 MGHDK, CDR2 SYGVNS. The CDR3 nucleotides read TGTGCCAGCAGTGCCCCTGTCGGAGATACGCAGTATTTT. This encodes CASSAPVGDTQYF. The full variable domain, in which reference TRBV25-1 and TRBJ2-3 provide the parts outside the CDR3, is EADIYQTPRYLVIGTGKKITLECSQTMGHDKMYWYQQDPGMELHLIHYSYGVNSTEKGDLSSESTVSRIRTEHFPLTLESARPSHTSQYLCASSAPVGDTQYFGPGTRLTVL.

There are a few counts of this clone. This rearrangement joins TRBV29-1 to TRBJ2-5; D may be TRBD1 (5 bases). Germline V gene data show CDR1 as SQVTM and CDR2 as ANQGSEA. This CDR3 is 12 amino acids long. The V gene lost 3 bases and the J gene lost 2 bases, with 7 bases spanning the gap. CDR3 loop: CSVDKGQETQYF. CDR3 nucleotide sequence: TGCAGCGTTGATAAGGGGCAAGAGACCCAGTACTTC.

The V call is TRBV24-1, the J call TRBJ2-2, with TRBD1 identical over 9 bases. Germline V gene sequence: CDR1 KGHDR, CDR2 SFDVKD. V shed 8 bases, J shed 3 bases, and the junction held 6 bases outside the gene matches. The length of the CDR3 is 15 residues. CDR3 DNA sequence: TGTGCCACCACCCCCGGGACAGGGTACACCGGGGAGCTGTTTTTT. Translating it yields CATTPGTGYTGELFF.

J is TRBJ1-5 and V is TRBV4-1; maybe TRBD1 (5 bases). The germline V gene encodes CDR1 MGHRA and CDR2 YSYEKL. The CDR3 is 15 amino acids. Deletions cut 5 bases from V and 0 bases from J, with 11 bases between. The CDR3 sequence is CASSDTGYSNQPQHF. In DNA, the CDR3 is TGCGCCAGCAGCGATACAGGCTATAGCAATCAGCCCCAGCATTTT.